Listed below are T cell receptor beta chains from one sample, sequenced in a study of siplizumab effects on memory and regulatory T cells. Assay used: immunoSEQ multiplex PCR; TCRdb lists only in-frame clones, some missing. The sample has about 120,000 clones, around 93% seen once. The sample comprised non-Treg CD4+ T cells sorted from blood. These receptors all stem from a human donor in good health. Each CDR3 is given with its conserved first and last residue. The order of the fields is CDR3 protein, CDR3 DNA, clone size, D gene, V gene, J gene. A D gene is named only where the DNA matches it firmly. Not every row has a clone size; where given, it reads once, few, many or a size class.

cdr3_aa: CASGLWSGSTDTQYF; cdr3_nt: TGTGCTAGTGGTTTGTGGTCAGGGAGCACAGATACGCAGTATTTT; clone_size: -; d_call: -; v_call: TRBV12-5; j_call: TRBJ2-3
cdr3_aa: CAWRLASSTDTQYF; cdr3_nt: TGTGCCTGGAGGCTAGCCAGTTCCACAGATACGCAGTATTTT; clone_size: -; d_call: -; v_call: TRBV30; j_call: TRBJ2-3
cdr3_aa: CASSLFNSDYTDTQYF; cdr3_nt: TGTGCCAGCAGCTTGTTTAACAGCGACTACACAGATACGCAGTATTTT; clone_size: -; d_call: -; v_call: TRBV5-8; j_call: TRBJ2-3
cdr3_aa: CASSLEGTQYF; cdr3_nt: TGTGCCAGCAGCTTAGAGGGGACCCAGTACTTC; clone_size: -; d_call: -; v_call: TRBV7-6; j_call: TRBJ2-5
cdr3_aa: CASSYPLADYYNEQFF; cdr3_nt: TGTGCCAGCAGTTACCCCCTAGCGGACTACTACAATGAGCAGTTCTTC; clone_size: -; d_call: TRBD2; v_call: TRBV6-5; j_call: TRBJ2-1
cdr3_aa: CASSQRLAGGGEQYF; cdr3_nt: TGTGCCAGCAGCCAGAGACTAGCGGGGGGAGGCGAGCAGTACTTC; clone_size: -; d_call: TRBD2; v_call: TRBV27; j_call: TRBJ2-7
cdr3_aa: CASSTYGQGVTEAFF; cdr3_nt: TGTGCCAGCAGTACCTACGGACAGGGAGTCACTGAAGCTTTCTTT; clone_size: -; d_call: TRBD1; v_call: TRBV6-1; j_call: TRBJ1-1
cdr3_aa: CASRMTSRVYGYTF; cdr3_nt: TGTGCCAGCAGGATGACATCGCGCGTCTATGGCTACACCTTC; clone_size: -; d_call: -; v_call: TRBV28; j_call: TRBJ1-2
cdr3_aa: CASSLRADRHNQPQHF; cdr3_nt: TGTGCCAGCAGTTTACGCGCGGACAGGCACAATCAGCCCCAGCATTTT; clone_size: -; d_call: TRBD1; v_call: TRBV28; j_call: TRBJ1-5
cdr3_aa: CASSWSGGGSYEQYF; cdr3_nt: TGTGCCAGTAGTTGGTCCGGGGGAGGCTCCTACGAGCAGTACTTC; clone_size: -; d_call: -; v_call: TRBV19; j_call: TRBJ2-7
cdr3_aa: CASSVEGAKIGNTIYF; cdr3_nt: TGTGCCAGCAGCGTTGAGGGGGCTAAAATAGGAAACACCATATATTTT; clone_size: -; d_call: TRBD1; v_call: TRBV9; j_call: TRBJ1-3
cdr3_aa: CASSQEGPVGTEAFF; cdr3_nt: TGTGCCAGCAGCCAAGAAGGGCCCGTGGGCACTGAAGCTTTCTTT; clone_size: once; d_call: -; v_call: TRBV4-2; j_call: TRBJ1-1
cdr3_aa: CASSLGTPTDTQYF; cdr3_nt: TGTGCCAGCTCACTAGGGACTCCGACAGATACGCAGTATTTT; clone_size: -; d_call: -; v_call: TRBV18; j_call: TRBJ2-3
cdr3_aa: CSVDRANEKLFF; cdr3_nt: TGCAGCGTTGACAGAGCTAATGAAAAACTGTTTTTT; clone_size: -; d_call: -; v_call: TRBV29-1; j_call: TRBJ1-4
cdr3_aa: CASSVAMYGEQFF; cdr3_nt: TGTGCCAGCAGCGTAGCTATGTACGGTGAGCAGTTCTTC; clone_size: -; d_call: -; v_call: TRBV9; j_call: TRBJ2-1
cdr3_aa: CASSLSTVTTGELFF; cdr3_nt: TGCGCCAGCAGCTTGTCGACGGTTACCACCGGGGAGCTGTTTTTT; clone_size: -; d_call: -; v_call: TRBV5-1; j_call: TRBJ2-2
cdr3_aa: CASSFGGSRGTDTQYF; cdr3_nt: TGCGCCAGCAGCTTCGGGGGGTCGAGGGGCACAGATACGCAGTATTTT; clone_size: -; d_call: TRBD2; v_call: TRBV5-1; j_call: TRBJ2-3
cdr3_aa: CAWSGGRTFF; cdr3_nt: TGTGCCTGGAGTGGGGGCCGGACTTTCTTT; clone_size: -; d_call: -; v_call: TRBV30; j_call: TRBJ1-1
cdr3_aa: CASSREDRDTYGYTF; cdr3_nt: TGCGCCAGCAGCCGCGAGGACAGGGATACTTATGGCTACACCTTC; clone_size: -; d_call: TRBD1; v_call: TRBV4-1; j_call: TRBJ1-2
cdr3_aa: CAISLGGTQETQYF; cdr3_nt: TGTGCCATCAGTCTGGGAGGGACTCAAGAGACCCAGTACTTC; clone_size: -; d_call: TRBD2; v_call: TRBV10-3; j_call: TRBJ2-5
cdr3_aa: CSVRKNIQYF; cdr3_nt: TGCAGTGTAAGAAAAAACATTCAGTATTTC; clone_size: -; d_call: -; v_call: TRBV20-1; j_call: TRBJ2-4
cdr3_aa: CASSEWLAAFF; cdr3_nt: TGTGCCAGCAGTGAATGGTTGGCGGCTTTCTTT; clone_size: few; d_call: -; v_call: TRBV2; j_call: TRBJ1-1
cdr3_aa: CASSLQGGPTYEQYF; cdr3_nt: TGTGCCAGCAGTCTCCAGGGGGGGCCGACCTACGAGCAGTACTTC; clone_size: -; d_call: -; v_call: TRBV6-1; j_call: TRBJ2-7
cdr3_aa: CASSSTGQRGGSPLHF; cdr3_nt: TGTGCCAGCAGCTCGACAGGCCAACGGGGCGGATCACCCCTCCACTTT; clone_size: -; d_call: -; v_call: TRBV13; j_call: TRBJ1-6
cdr3_aa: CASSKAQGSTTF; cdr3_nt: TGTGCCAGCAGCAAAGCGCAGGGAAGTACCACCTTC; clone_size: few; d_call: -; v_call: TRBV21-1; j_call: TRBJ1-2
cdr3_aa: CASSAYPFTGTGGGNEQFF; cdr3_nt: TGTGCCAGTAGTGCGTACCCTTTCACCGGGACAGGGGGTGGCAATGAGCAGTTCTTC; clone_size: -; d_call: TRBD1; v_call: TRBV19; j_call: TRBJ2-1
cdr3_aa: CASSLAGTNNNEQFF; cdr3_nt: TGTGCCAGCAGCTTAGCCGGGACAAATAACAATGAGCAGTTCTTC; clone_size: -; d_call: -; v_call: TRBV7-9; j_call: TRBJ2-1
cdr3_aa: CASKPGLARTGEETQYF; cdr3_nt: TGTGCCAGTAAACCGGGACTAGCTCGTACGGGTGAGGAGACCCAGTACTTC; clone_size: once; d_call: TRBD2; v_call: TRBV19; j_call: TRBJ2-5
cdr3_aa: CAIGNTSTDTQYF; cdr3_nt: TGTGCCATCGGAAACACCTCCACAGATACGCAGTATTTT; clone_size: -; d_call: -; v_call: TRBV10-3; j_call: TRBJ2-3
cdr3_aa: CASTSNRVAGELFF; cdr3_nt: TGTGCCAGTACCAGTAACAGGGTCGCCGGGGAGCTGTTTTTT; clone_size: -; d_call: -; v_call: TRBV19; j_call: TRBJ2-2
cdr3_aa: CASSFNRDYQETQYF; cdr3_nt: TGTGCCAGCAGCTTTAACCGGGACTATCAAGAGACCCAGTACTTC; clone_size: -; d_call: TRBD2; v_call: TRBV5-6; j_call: TRBJ2-5
cdr3_aa: CASSLVDSNEKLFF; cdr3_nt: TGTGCCAGCAGCTTGGTGGACAGTAATGAAAAACTGTTTTTT; clone_size: -; d_call: -; v_call: TRBV5-5; j_call: TRBJ1-4
cdr3_aa: CASKYGPRGNSNQPQHF; cdr3_nt: TGTGCCAGTAAATATGGGCCAAGGGGGAATAGCAATCAGCCCCAGCATTTT; clone_size: -; d_call: -; v_call: TRBV19; j_call: TRBJ1-5
cdr3_aa: CASSLVRDVEAFF; cdr3_nt: TGTGCCAGCAGCTTAGTAAGGGACGTTGAAGCTTTCTTT; clone_size: few; d_call: -; v_call: TRBV7-6; j_call: TRBJ1-1
cdr3_aa: CASSLMGRQETQYF; cdr3_nt: TGTGCCAGCAGCCTAATGGGGCGCCAAGAGACCCAGTACTTC; clone_size: -; d_call: -; v_call: TRBV5-6; j_call: TRBJ2-5
cdr3_aa: CASSPRAGEAFF; cdr3_nt: TGTGCCAGCAGTCCCCGGGCAGGTGAAGCTTTCTTT; clone_size: few; d_call: -; v_call: TRBV6-1; j_call: TRBJ1-1
cdr3_aa: CASSPRLAGGPDEQFF; cdr3_nt: TGTGCCAGCTCACCAAGACTAGCGGGGGGGCCCGATGAGCAGTTCTTC; clone_size: -; d_call: TRBD2; v_call: TRBV18; j_call: TRBJ2-1